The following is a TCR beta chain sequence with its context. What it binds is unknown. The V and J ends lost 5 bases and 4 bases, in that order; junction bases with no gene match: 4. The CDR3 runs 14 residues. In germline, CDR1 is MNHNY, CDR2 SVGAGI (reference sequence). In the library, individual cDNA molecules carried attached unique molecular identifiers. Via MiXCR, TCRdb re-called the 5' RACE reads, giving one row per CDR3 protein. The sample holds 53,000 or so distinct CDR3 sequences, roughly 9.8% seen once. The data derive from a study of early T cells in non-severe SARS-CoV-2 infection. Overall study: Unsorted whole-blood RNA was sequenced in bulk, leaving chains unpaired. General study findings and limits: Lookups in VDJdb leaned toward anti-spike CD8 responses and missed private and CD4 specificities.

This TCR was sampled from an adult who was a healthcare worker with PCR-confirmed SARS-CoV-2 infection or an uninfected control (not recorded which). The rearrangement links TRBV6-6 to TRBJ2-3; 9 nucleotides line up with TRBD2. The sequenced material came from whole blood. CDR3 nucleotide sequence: TGTGCCAGCAGTAGGACTAGCGAGCCAGATACGCAGTATTTT. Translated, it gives CASSRTSEPDTQYF.